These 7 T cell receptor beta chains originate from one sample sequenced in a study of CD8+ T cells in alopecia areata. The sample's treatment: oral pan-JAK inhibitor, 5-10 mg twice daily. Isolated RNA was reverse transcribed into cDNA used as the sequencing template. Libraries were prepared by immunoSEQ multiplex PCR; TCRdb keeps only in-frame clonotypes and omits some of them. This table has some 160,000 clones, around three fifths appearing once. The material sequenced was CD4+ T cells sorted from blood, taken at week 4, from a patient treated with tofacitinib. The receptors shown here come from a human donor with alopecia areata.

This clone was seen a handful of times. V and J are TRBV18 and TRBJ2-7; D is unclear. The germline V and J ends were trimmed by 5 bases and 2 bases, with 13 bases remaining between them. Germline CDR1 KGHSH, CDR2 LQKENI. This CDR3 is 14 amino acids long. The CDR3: CASSRSGSAYEQYF. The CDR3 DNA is TGTGCCAGCTCAAGGTCCGGCAGTGCCTACGAGCAGTACTTC.

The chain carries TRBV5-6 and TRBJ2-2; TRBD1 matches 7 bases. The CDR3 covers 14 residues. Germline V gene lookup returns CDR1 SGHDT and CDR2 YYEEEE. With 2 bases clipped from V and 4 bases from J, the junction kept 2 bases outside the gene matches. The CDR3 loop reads CASSFRDSTGELFF. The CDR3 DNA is TGTGCCAGCAGCTTCCGGGACAGCACCGGGGAGCTGTTTTTT.

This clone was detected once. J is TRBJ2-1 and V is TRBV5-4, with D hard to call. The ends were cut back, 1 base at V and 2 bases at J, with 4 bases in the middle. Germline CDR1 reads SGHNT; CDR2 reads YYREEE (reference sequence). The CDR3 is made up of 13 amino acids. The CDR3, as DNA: TGTGCCAGCAGCTTGTTAACCTACAATGAGCAGTTCTTC. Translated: CASSLLTYNEQFF. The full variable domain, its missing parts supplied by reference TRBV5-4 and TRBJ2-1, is ETGVTQSPTHLIKTRGQQVTLRCSSQSGHNTVSWYQQALGQGPQFIFQYYREEENGRGNFPPRFSGLQFPNYSSELNVNALELDDSALYLCASSLLTYNEQFFGPGTRLTVL.

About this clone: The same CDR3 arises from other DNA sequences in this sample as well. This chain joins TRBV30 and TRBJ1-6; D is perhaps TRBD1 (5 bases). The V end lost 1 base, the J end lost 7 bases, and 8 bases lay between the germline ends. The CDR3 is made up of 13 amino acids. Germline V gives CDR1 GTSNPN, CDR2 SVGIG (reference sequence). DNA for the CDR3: TGTGCCTGGAGTGGCCAGGGCAATTCACCCCTCCACTTT. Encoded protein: CAWSGQGNSPLHF.

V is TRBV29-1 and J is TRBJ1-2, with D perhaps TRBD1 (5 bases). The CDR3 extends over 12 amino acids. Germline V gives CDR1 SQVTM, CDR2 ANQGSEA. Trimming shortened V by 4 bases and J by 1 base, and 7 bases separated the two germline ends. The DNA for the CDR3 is TGCAGCGTTGGAGGACATAACTATGGCTACACCTTC. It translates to CSVGGHNYGYTF.

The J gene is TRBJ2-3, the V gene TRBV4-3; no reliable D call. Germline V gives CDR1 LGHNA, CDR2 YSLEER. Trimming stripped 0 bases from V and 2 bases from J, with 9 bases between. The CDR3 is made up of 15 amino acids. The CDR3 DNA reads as TGCGCCAGCAGCCAAGAGGGCAGAATCACAGATACGCAGTATTTT. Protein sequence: CASSQEGRITDTQYF.

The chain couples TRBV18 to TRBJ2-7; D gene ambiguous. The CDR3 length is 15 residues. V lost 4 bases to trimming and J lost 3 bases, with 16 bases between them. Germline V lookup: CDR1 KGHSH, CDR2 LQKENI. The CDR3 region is CASSLTSGELYEQYF. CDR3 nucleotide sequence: TGTGCCAGCTCACTTACCTCGGGCGAACTCTACGAGCAGTACTTC.